These 19 T cell receptor beta chains were sequenced from one sample in a study of blood T cells in healthy people across ages. The use of a sample-barcoded 5' primer and a J-beta primer mix characterized a second PCR of roughly 6 to 11 cycles. Using its own MiXCR run on the 5' RACE reads, TCRdb lists one record per CDR3 protein. Of 750,000 to 950,000 distinct CDR3 sequences in the sample, almost 30% were seen once. These same records also appear under a second study, on T cells of mothers and their children.

Sequenced sample: blood. The source of these receptors is a woman aged 40 to 50 in good health.

This clonotype was seen at least ten times. The chain carries TRBV5-1 and TRBJ2-7; the D is unclear. With 3 bases removed from V and 1 base from J, the gap between germline ends came to 11 bases. Looked up from germline, CDR1 is SGHRS and CDR2 is YFSETQ. The CDR3 consists of 14 residues. The CDR3 coding sequence is TGCGCCAGCAGCTGGGGATCCGGATCCTACGAGCAGTACTTC. It is translated as CASSWGSGSYEQYF.

The sample holds a few counts of this clonotype. This sequence joins TRBV7-9 and TRBJ2-4; no definite D call. The germline V gene encodes CDR1 SEHNR and CDR2 FQNEAQ (reference sequence). The CDR3 has 16 amino acids. The V gene lost 1 base and the J gene lost 3 bases, with 13 bases spanning the gap. CDR3 coding DNA: TGTGCCAGCAGCTTAGAAACCAGTTCGGTCAAAAACATTCAGTACTTC. The encoded protein is CASSLETSSVKNIQYF.

The chain is built from TRBV3-1 and TRBJ2-1, with D perhaps matching TRBD1 or TRBD2 (5 bases each). V dropped 0 bases and J dropped 6 bases, with 18 bases sitting between them. The CDR3 runs 17 residues. CDR1 is LGHDT and CDR2 is YNNKEL in the germline V gene (reference sequence). The DNA for the CDR3 is TGTGCCAGCAGCCAAGAAAACCTAGGGACGAGGGTCAATGAGCAGTTCTTC. The encoded protein is CASSQENLGTRVNEQFF.

CDR3 in DNA: TGTGCCAGCAGCGGACCGGGACAGGCGAGTGAGCAGTTCTTC. Protein: CASSGPGQASEQFF. The J gene is TRBJ2-1, the V gene TRBV9; 8 bases are a match to TRBD1. CDR1 is SGDLS and CDR2 is YYNGEE in the germline V gene. J was trimmed by 9 bases and V by 3 bases; bases with no gene match: 8. This CDR3 is built from 14 residues.

This chain links TRBV7-9 with TRBJ1-1, with a weak D call TRBD1 (5 bases). The CDR3 extends over 12 amino acids. V lost 5 bases and J lost 6, with 10 bases in between. CDR1 is SEHNR and CDR2 is FQNEAQ in the germline V gene (reference sequence). The CDR3 spells CASSPDTSEAFF. In nucleotides, the CDR3 is TGTGCCAGCAGCCCGGACACCTCTGAAGCTTTCTTT.

This clonotype was detected many times. The CDR3 DNA is TGTGCCAGCAGCTTAGCGACAGGGAATCAGCCCCAGCATTTT. Translating it yields CASSLATGNQPQHF. This chain links TRBV11-2 with TRBJ1-5, with 7 bases lining up with TRBD1. With 1 base clipped from V and 4 bases from J, the junction kept 1 base outside the gene matches. Per germline, CDR1 SGHAT and CDR2 FQNNGV. The CDR3 sequence is 14 residues long. Looking up the rest from reference TRBV11-2 and TRBJ1-5 gives the full variable domain: EAGVAQSPRYKIIEKRQSVAFWCNPISGHATLYWYQQILGQGPKLLIQFQNNGVVDDSQLPKDRFSAERLKGVDSTLKIQPAKLEDSAVYLCASSLATGNQPQHFGDGTRLSIL.

This clonotype was seen only a few times. The CDR3 bases are TGTGCCAGCACGTCGGGGGGGGGCCGAGAGCAGTTCTTC. Translating it yields CASTSGGGREQFF. The J gene is TRBJ2-1, the V gene TRBV11-2; 8 bases are a match to TRBD2. The CDR3 runs 13 residues. V shed 7 bases, J shed 10 bases, and the junction held 9 bases outside the gene matches. Germline CDR1 and CDR2: SGHAT and FQNNGV.

The rearrangement links TRBV7-2 to TRBJ2-7; the match to TRBD2 covers 9 bases. The CDR3 has 19 residues. Germline V gene lookup returns CDR1 SGHTA and CDR2 FQGNSA. V trimming: 5 bases; J trimming: 4 bases; junction bases outside the gene matches: 21. Here the CDR3 reads CASSLRGAASGARLYEQYF. As DNA, the CDR3 is TGTGCCAGCAGCCTTAGGGGTGCGGCTAGCGGGGCCCGGCTATACGAGCAGTACTTC. Complete variable domain (other parts from reference TRBV7-2 and TRBJ2-7): GAGVSQSPSNKVTEKGKDVELRCDPISGHTALYWYRQSLGQGLEFLIYFQGNSAPDKSGLPSDRFSAERTGGSVSTLTIQRTQQEDSAVYLCASSLRGAASGARLYEQYFGPGTRLTVT.

This clonotype was counted only a few times. This chain links TRBV10-3 with TRBJ2-3; tentatively, D is TRBD1 (5 bases). Germline V gene data show CDR1 as ENHRY and CDR2 as SYGVKD. Between the trimmed V and J ends, which lost 4 bases and 2 bases, there was a span of 7 bases. The CDR3 consists of 13 residues. The CDR3: CAISGRDTDTQYF. The CDR3, as DNA: TGTGCCATCAGTGGCAGGGACACAGATACGCAGTATTTT.

With respect to this clonotype: This may be a read error: a much more frequent sequence differs by one nucleotide. V gene TRBV29-1 combines with J gene TRBJ1-2, with TRBD1 identical over 7 bases. There are 13 residues in the CDR3. Per germline, CDR1 SQVTM and CDR2 ANQGSEA. The CDR3 reads CNVQTGTHYGYTF. CDR3 nucleotides: TGCAACGTCCAGACAGGGACTCACTATGGCTACACCTTC.

About this clonotype: One junction end does not reproduce the germline sequence, and a read error may be involved. The chain combines TRBV6-4 with TRBJ2-1; TRBD2 matches 12 bases. Germline V gene data show CDR1 as MRHNA and CDR2 as SNTAGT. This CDR3 has 15 residues. Written as DNA, the CDR3 is TGTGCAAGCAGTGAGGAACTAGCGGGGGGAGATGGGCAGTTCTTC. Protein sequence: CASSEELAGGDGQFF.

This clonotype was seen repeatedly, ten times or more. The rearrangement links TRBV14 to TRBJ1-2; no definite D call. CDR1 is SGHDN, CDR2 FVKESK, per germline. This CDR3 spans 15 amino acids. Between the trimmed V and J ends, which lost 4 bases and 4 bases, there was a span of 16 bases. The CDR3: CASSLRRGEPYGYTF. The CDR3 nucleotides are TGTGCCAGCAGCCTGAGGCGCGGGGAACCCTATGGCTACACCTTC.

This chain joins TRBV5-1 and TRBJ1-1; 10 positions agree with TRBD1. Trimming cost V 2 bases and J 4 bases; bases outside gene matches: 8. CDR3 length: 16 amino acids. CDR1 and CDR2 (germline): SGHRS, YFSETQ. CDR3 sequence: CASSLPPGQGPTEAFF. The CDR3 nucleotides are TGCGCCAGCAGCTTACCTCCGGGACAGGGGCCCACTGAAGCTTTCTTT.

Only a few counts were recorded for this clonotype. The chain recombines TRBV20-1 with TRBJ1-1; D is unclear. This CDR3 region has 14 residues. Germline CDR1 DFQATT, CDR2 SNEGSKA (reference sequence). The ends were cut back, 2 bases at V and 0 bases at J, with 10 bases in the middle. DNA for the CDR3: TGCAGTGCTAGACCTTGGTCCTTGAACACTGAAGCTTTCTTT. Encoded protein: CSARPWSLNTEAFF.

The chain couples TRBV12-3 or TRBV12-4 to TRBJ2-3; TRBD2 agrees at 9 bases. The CDR3 is 17 residues long. The junction had 16 bases not matched to a gene; V was cut back by 6 bases and J by 6 bases. DNA of the CDR3: TGTGCCAGCAGGGGGAACGCCGGGACTAGCTCCGAGGATACGCAGTATTTT. Encoded protein: CASRGNAGTSSEDTQYF.

Only a few counts were recorded for this clonotype. The V and J genes are TRBV3-1 and TRBJ1-2; the D gene is possibly TRBD1 (6 bases). This CDR3 comprises 15 residues. Germline CDR1 reads LGHDT; CDR2 reads YNNKEL (reference sequence). Between the trimmed V and J ends, which lost 4 bases and 6 bases, there was a span of 18 bases. CDR3 sequence (DNA): TGTGCCAGCAGCCCAACGGACAGTCAGCGAAATGGCTACACCTTC. This encodes CASSPTDSQRNGYTF.

There are a few counts of this clonotype. V and J are TRBV7-9 and TRBJ2-2, with 10 bases fitting TRBD2. CDR1 and CDR2 (germline): SEHNR, FQNEAQ (reference sequence). This CDR3 region has 15 residues. Trimming cost V 5 bases and J 4 bases; bases outside gene matches: 4. In DNA form, the CDR3 reads TGTGCCAGCAGCACGGGACTAGCGAGCACCGGGGAGCTGTTTTTT. Translation: CASSTGLASTGELFF. Full variable domain (rest looked up from reference TRBV7-9 and TRBJ2-2): DTGVSQNPRHKITKRGQNVTFRCDPISEHNRLYWYRQTLGQGPEFLTYFQNEAQLEKSRLLSDRFSAERPKGSFSTLEIQRTEQGDSAMYLCASSTGLASTGELFFGEGSRLTVL.

A note on this clonotype: This clone may be a read error of a much larger clone one base away. The genes are TRBV29-1 and TRBJ2-1, with 7 bases lining up with TRBD2. The closer fit of TRBJ2-7 to the DNA end suggests the J call may be wrong. In germline, CDR1 is SQVTM, CDR2 ANQGSEA. The CDR3 runs to 15 residues. The CDR3: CSALGTTRSYNEQYF. In nucleotides, the CDR3 is TGCAGCGCTCTCGGGACTACCCGCTCCTACAATGAGCAGTACTTC.

Note on this clonotype: One end of the junction is discordant with germline, which a read error may explain. DNA for the CDR3: TGTGCTAGCAGCTTAAAGGGGTCGGATACGCAGTATTTT. This encodes CASSLKGSDTQYF. The V and J genes are TRBV7-7 and TRBJ2-3; possibly TRBD1 for D (5 bases). The germline V gene has CDR1 SSHAT and CDR2 FNYEAQ (reference sequence). The CDR3 runs 13 residues. Variable domain in full (rest from reference TRBV7-7 and TRBJ2-3): GAGVSQSPRYKVTKRGQDVTLRCDPISSHATLYWYQQALGQGPEFLTYFNYEAQPDKSGLPSDRFSAERPEGSISTLTIQRTEQRDSAMYRCASSLKGSDTQYFGPGTRLTVL.